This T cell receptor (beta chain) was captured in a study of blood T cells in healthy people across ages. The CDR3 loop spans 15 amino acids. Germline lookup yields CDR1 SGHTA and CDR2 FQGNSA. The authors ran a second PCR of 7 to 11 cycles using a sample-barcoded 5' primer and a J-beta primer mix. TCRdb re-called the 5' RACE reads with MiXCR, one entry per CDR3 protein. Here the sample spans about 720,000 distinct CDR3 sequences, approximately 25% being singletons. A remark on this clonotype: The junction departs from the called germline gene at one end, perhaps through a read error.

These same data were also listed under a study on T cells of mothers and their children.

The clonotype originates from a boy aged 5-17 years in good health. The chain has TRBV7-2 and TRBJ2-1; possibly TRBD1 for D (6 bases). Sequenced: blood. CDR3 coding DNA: TGTGCCAGCAGCCATGACTGGGGGCTTGTTTACGAGCAGTGCTTC. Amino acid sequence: CASSHDWGLVYEQCF.